This T cell receptor beta chain was identified in a study of identical twins. Germline-derived CDR1 and CDR2 are SGHKS and YYEKEE (reference sequence). The CDR3 spans 15 residues. Trimming at V came to 4 bases and at J to 3 bases, leaving 5 bases not matched to a gene. Each CDR3 protein gets one entry after TCRdb re-called the 5' RACE reads with MiXCR. The sample lists some 440,000 distinct CDR3 sequences; 24% were seen once. The data were also submitted as part of a second study, on T cells expressing NK-cell markers.

Material: CD4+ T cells sorted from blood. The TCR sequence derives from a young woman in good health. The chain links TRBV5-5 to TRBJ1-1, with TRBD1 matching over 11 bases. CDR3 protein: CASSADRGLYTEAFF. The CDR3 bases are TGTGCCAGCAGCGCGGACAGGGGGCTGTACACTGAAGCTTTCTTT.